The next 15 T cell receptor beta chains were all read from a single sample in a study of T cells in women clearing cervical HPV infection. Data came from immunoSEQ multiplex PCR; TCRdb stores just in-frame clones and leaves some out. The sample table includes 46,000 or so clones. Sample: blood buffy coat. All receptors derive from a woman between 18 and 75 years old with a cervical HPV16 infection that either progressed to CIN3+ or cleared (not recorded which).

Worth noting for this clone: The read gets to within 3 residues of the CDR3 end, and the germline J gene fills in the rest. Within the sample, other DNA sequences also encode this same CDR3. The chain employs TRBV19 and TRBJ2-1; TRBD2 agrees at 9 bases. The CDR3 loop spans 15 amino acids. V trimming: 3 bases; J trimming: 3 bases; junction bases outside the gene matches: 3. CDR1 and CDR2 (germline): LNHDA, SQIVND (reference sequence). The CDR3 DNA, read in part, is TGTGCCAGTAGTATTATGACTAGCGGCTACAATGAG. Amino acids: CASSIMTSGYNE. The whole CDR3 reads CASSIMTSGYNEQFF.

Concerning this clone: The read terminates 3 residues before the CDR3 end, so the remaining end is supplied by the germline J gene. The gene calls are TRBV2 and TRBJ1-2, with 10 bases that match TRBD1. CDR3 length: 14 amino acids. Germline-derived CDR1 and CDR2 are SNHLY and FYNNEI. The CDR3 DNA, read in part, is TGTGCCAGCAGGCCCGGGACAGGGGATTCGGGC. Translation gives CASRPGTGDSG. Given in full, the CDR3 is CASRPGTGDSGYTF.

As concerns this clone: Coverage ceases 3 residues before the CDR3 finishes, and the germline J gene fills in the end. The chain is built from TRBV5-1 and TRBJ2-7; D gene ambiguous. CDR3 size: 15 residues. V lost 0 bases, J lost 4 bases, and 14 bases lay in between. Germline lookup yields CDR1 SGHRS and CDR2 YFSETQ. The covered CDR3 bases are TGCGCCAGCAGCTTGGGGCCAGGCCCCTTATACGAG. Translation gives CASSLGPGPLYE. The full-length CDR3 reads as CASSLGPGPLYEQYF.

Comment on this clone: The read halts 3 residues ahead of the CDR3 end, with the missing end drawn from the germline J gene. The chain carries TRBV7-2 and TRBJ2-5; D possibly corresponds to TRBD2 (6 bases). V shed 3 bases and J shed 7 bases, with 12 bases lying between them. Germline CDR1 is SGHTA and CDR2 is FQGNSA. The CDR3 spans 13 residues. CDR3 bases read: TGTGCCAGCAGCTTGGGAGCGGGTGGGACC. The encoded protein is CASSLGAGGT. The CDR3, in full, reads CASSLGAGGTQYF.

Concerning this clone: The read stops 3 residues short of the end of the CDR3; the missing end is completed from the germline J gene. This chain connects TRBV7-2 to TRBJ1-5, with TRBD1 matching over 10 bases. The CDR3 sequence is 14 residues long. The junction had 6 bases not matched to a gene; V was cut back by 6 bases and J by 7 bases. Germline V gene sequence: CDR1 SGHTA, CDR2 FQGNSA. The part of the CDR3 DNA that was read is TGTGCCAGCAGACGGGACAGGGGCAGCCAGCCC. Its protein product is CASRRDRGSQP. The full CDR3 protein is CASRRDRGSQPQHF.

The sequenced CDR3 bases are TGTGCCACCAGCAGACCTATAGCGGCTGGGGCCAACGTC. This gives the protein CATSRPIAAGANV. Given in full, the CDR3 is CATSRPIAAGANVLTF. The chain carries TRBV15 and TRBJ2-6; weak D call: TRBD2 (6 bases). The read falls 3 residues short of the CDR3 end, and the missing part is taken from the germline J gene. V dropped 2 bases and J dropped 2 bases, with 10 bases sitting between them. The CDR3 totals 16 residues. Germline assignment: CDR1 LNHNV and CDR2 YYDKDF (reference sequence).

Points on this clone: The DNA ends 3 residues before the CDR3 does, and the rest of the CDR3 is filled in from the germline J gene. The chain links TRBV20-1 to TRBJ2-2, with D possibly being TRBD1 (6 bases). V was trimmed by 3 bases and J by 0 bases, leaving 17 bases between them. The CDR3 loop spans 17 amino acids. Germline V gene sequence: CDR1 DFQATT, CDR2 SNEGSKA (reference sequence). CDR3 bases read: TGCAGTGCTAGGGGTGAGACAGGTTTTACGAACACCGGGGAG. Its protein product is CSARGETGFTNTGE. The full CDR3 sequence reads CSARGETGFTNTGELFF.

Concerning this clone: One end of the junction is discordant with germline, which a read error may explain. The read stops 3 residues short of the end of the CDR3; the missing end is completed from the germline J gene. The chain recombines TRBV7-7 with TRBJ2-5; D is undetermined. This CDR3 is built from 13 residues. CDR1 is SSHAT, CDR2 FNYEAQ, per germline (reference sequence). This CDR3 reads CASSLVSQETQYF. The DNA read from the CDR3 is TGTGCTAGCAGCTTAGTTAGCCAAGAGACC.

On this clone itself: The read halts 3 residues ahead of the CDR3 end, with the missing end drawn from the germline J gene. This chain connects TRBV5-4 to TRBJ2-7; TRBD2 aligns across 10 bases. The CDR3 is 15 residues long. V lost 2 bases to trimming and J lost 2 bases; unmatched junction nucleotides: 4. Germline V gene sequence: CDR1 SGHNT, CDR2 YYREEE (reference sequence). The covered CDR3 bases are TGTGCCAGCAGCTTAGAGCTAGCGGGAGCCTACGAG. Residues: CASSLELAGAYE. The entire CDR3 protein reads CASSLELAGAYEQYF.

Here the CDR3 reads CAWSGLAVATQYF. The part of the CDR3 DNA that was read is TGTGCCTGGAGCGGACTGGCAGTCGCGACC. The gene calls are TRBV30 and TRBJ2-5; TRBD2 might be the D (5 bases). With the read ending 3 residues before the CDR3 end, the germline J gene is used to fill in that end. Germline V gene lookup returns CDR1 GTSNPN and CDR2 SVGIG (reference sequence). V was trimmed by 3 bases and J by 7 bases, leaving 15 bases between them. CDR3 length: 13 amino acids. Full variable domain (remainder filled in from reference TRBV30 and TRBJ2-5): SQTIHQWPATLVQPVGSPLSLECTVEGTSNPNLYWYRQAAGRGLQLLFYSVGIGQISSEVPQNLSASRPQDRQFILSSKKLLLSDSGFYLCAWSGLAVATQYFGPGTRLLVL.

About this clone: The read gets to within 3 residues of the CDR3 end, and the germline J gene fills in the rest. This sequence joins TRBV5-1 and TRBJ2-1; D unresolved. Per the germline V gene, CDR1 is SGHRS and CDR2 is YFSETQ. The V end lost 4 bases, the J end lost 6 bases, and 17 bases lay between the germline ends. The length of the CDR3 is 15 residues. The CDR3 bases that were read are TGCGCCAGCAGCATGACTCTTATGGCCCTCAATGAG. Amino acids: CASSMTLMALNE. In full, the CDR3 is CASSMTLMALNEQFF.

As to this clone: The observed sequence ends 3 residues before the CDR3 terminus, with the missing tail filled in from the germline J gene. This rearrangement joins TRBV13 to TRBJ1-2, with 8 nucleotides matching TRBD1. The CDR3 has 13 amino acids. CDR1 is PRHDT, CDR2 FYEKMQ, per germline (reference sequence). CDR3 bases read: TGTGCCAGCAGCTTCCGGGACAGGCCCCTC. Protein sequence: CASSFRDRPL. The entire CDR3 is CASSFRDRPLYTF.

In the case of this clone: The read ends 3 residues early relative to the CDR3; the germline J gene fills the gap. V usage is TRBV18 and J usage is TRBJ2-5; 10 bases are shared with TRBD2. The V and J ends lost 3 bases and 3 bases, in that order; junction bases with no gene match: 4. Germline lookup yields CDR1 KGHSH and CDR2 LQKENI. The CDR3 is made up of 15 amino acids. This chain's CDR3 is CASSPAGLAEETQYF. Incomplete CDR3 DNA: TGTGCCAGCTCACCCGCAGGACTAGCGGAAGAGACC.

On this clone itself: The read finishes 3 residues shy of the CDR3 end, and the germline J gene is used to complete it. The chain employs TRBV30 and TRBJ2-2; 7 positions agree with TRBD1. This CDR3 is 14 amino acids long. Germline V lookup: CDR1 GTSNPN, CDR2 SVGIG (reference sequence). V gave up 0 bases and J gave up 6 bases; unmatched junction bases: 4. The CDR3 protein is CAWSVRRGSGELFF. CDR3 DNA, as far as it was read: TGTGCCTGGAGTGTACGCAGGGGGTCCGGGGAG.

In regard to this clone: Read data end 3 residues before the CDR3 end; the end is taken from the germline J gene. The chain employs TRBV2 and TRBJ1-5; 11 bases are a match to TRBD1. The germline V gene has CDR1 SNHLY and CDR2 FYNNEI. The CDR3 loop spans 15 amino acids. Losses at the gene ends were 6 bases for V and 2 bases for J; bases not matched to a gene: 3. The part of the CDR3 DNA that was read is TGTGCCAGCAGGGGGACAGGGGGTGGCAATCAGCCC. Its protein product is CASRGTGGGNQP. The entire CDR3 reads CASRGTGGGNQPQHF. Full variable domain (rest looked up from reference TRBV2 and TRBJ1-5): EPEVTQTPSHQVTQMGQEVILRCVPISNHLYFYWYRQILGQKVEFLVSFYNNEISEKSEIFDDQFSVERPDGSNFTLKIRSTKLEDSAMYFCASRGTGGGNQPQHFGDGTRLSIL.